This T cell receptor beta chain was identified during a study of CD8+CD57+ T cells in acquired aplastic anemia. In this sample, this clonotype turned up many times. Antigen: not known. Study outcomes and limitations: Both patients and controls carried the same twenty-nine CD8+ CDR3 sequences.

The template for TCR beta VDJ and CDR3 sequence profiling was genomic DNA. Each CDR3 protein gets one entry after TCRdb re-called the reads with MiXCR. The repertoire includes just over 450,000 distinct CDR3 sequences, around 33% of them detected once, and 0.75% to 0.95% sits in the top ten. The authors sequenced patients whose flow cytometry had shown CD8+CD57+ cell expansion. Each patient gave a blood sample that was collected before any therapy had been received. The CDR3 contains 13 residues. V was cut by 0 bases and J by 3 bases, with 6 bases left in between. Germline CDR1 WNHNN, CDR2 SYGVQD (reference sequence).

Specimen: sorted CD4+, CD8+, or CD8+CD57+ T cells (not recorded which) from PBMCs. The sequence was obtained from a human donor with aplastic anemia. This chain joins TRBV10-1 and TRBJ2-7; no reliable D call. CDR3 amino acids: CASSESGLYEQYF. The DNA of the CDR3 is TGCGCCAGCAGTGAGTCGGGTCTCTACGAGCAGTACTTC.